This T cell receptor beta chain comes out of a study of blood T cell repertoires in COVID-19. The overall study: Specimens from acute and convalescent COVID-19 originated in the United States, Italy and Spain. From T cells, B-cell-depleted T cells, or PBMCs came the material, which was cDNA or gDNA.

Original methodology: Estimated nucleated cell counts came from reference gene primer amplification. Profiling relied on immunoSEQ multiplex PCR, and the TCRdb table lists in-frame clones only, not all of them. V and J calls plus clone size are reproduced from that table; the DNA served to infer D and trimming. This table holds roughly 100,000 clones, roughly nine tenths found once. The CDR3 extends over 15 amino acids. Germline V gene data show CDR1 as SGHVS and CDR2 as FNYEAQ. With V trimmed by 3 bases and J by 4 bases, 6 bases remained unmatched. The TCR originated in a human donor in a cohort sampled during active COVID-19. The sample taken for sequencing was peripheral blood. The chain employs TRBV7-6 and TRBJ1-3, with 7 positions matching TRBD1. For the CDR3, the DNA is TGTGCCAGCAGCTTGCCCCCGGGACAGGGAAACACCATATATTTT. This encodes CASSLPPGQGNTIYF.